The present TCR beta chain was sequenced within a study of blood T cells in healthy people across ages. Study results and caveats: Lack of knowledge of donor CMV status possibly confounded expanded clonotype changes. Unsorted PBMCs prevented conclusive naive versus antigen-experienced comparison. Both higher diversity and more naive CD4+ cells marked long-lived donors when set against aged donors.

Together with a sample-barcoded 5' primer, a J-beta primer mix was included in a second PCR lasting about 6 to 11 cycles. There were at least 2.5 million CDR3-containing paired-end reads obtained from each sample. TCRdb analysed the 5' RACE reads with MiXCR anew, one entry per CDR3 protein. The table has more than 700,000 distinct CDR3 sequences, around half seen once. This clonotype has only one observation. Antigen specificity is unknown. The V and J ends lost 3 bases and 3 bases, in that order; junction bases with no gene match: 8. The CDR3 loop spans 15 amino acids. The V gene's germline CDR1 is LNHDA and CDR2 SQIVND (reference sequence).

This TCR derives from an elderly man in good health. Sequenced: blood. The chain recombines TRBV19 with TRBJ2-7; 7 bases fit TRBD2. This CDR3 reads CASSIGRAGFYEQYF. The CDR3 nucleotides are TGTGCCAGTAGTATCGGACGAGCGGGGTTCTACGAGCAGTACTTC.